This entry lists 15 T cell receptor beta chains sequenced from one sample in a study of blood T cell repertoires in COVID-19. The data were produced by immunoSEQ multiplex PCR, yet TCRdb's version contains in-frame clones alone and is incomplete. The sample lists just over 25,000 clones, around 87% occurring once. The sample comprised peripheral blood. These receptors all come from a man in his 70s with acute or convalescent COVID-19.

The chain uses TRBV19 and TRBJ2-4; D not certain. The ends were cut back, 3 bases at V and 1 base at J, with 7 bases in the middle. This CDR3 comprises 14 residues. Germline-derived CDR1 and CDR2 are LNHDA and SQIVND (reference sequence). This chain's CDR3 is CASSINGAKNIQYF. The CDR3 nucleotides are TGTGCCAGTAGTATCAACGGGGCCAAAAACATTCAGTACTTC. Full variable domain (remainder filled in from reference TRBV19 and TRBJ2-4): DGGITQSPKYLFRKEGQNVTLSCEQNLNHDAMYWYRQDPGQGLRLIYYSQIVNDFQKGDIAEGYSVSREKKESFPLTVTSAQKNPTAFYLCASSINGAKNIQYFGAGTRLSVL.

The rearrangement links TRBV29-1 to TRBJ1-1, with a tentative D call TRBD1 (6 bases). The CDR3 is 12 amino acids. Trimming shortened V by 7 bases and J by 4 bases, and 13 bases separated the two germline ends. Germline V gives CDR1 SQVTM, CDR2 ANQGSEA. CDR3 residues: CSAEGGSTEAFF. The DNA of the CDR3 is TGCAGCGCCGAGGGGGGGAGCACTGAAGCTTTCTTT.

The rearrangement uses TRBV15 and TRBJ2-6, with D possibly matching TRBD1 (7 bases). Trimming pared 6 bases from V and 1 base from J, leaving 10 bases between. The germline V gene encodes CDR1 LNHNV and CDR2 YYDKDF (reference sequence). This CDR3 has 15 residues. CDR3 loop: CATRAGGSGANVLTF. CDR3 nucleotides: TGTGCCACCAGGGCAGGGGGGTCTGGGGCCAACGTCCTGACTTTC.

About this clone itself: The sample holds other DNA sequences that translate to the same CDR3. The chain recombines TRBV5-5 with TRBJ2-1, with D maybe TRBD2 (5 bases). V gave up 0 bases and J gave up 0 bases, with 7 bases separating them. The germline V gene has CDR1 SGHKS and CDR2 YYEKEE (reference sequence). This CDR3 has 15 amino acids. The chain's CDR3 is CASSLDGDSYNEQFF. For the CDR3, the DNA is TGTGCCAGCAGCTTGGACGGGGACTCCTACAATGAGCAGTTCTTC.

V is TRBV5-1 and J is TRBJ2-1, with 11 bases that match TRBD2. The CDR3 runs 16 residues. The junction had 12 bases not matched to a gene; V was cut back by 3 bases and J by 10 bases. The germline V gene encodes CDR1 SGHRS and CDR2 YFSETQ. CDR3 sequence: CASSSELAGGPGEQFF. The CDR3 bases are TGCGCCAGCAGCTCCGAATTAGCGGGAGGGCCGGGCGAGCAGTTCTTC.

This sequence joins TRBV9 and TRBJ2-7; possible D gene TRBD1, 6 bases. Deletions cut 4 bases from V and 4 bases from J, with 15 bases between. The germline V gene has CDR1 SGDLS and CDR2 YYNGEE. The CDR3 is made up of 14 amino acids. The CDR3 spells CASSSSTTGYEQYF. As DNA, the CDR3 is TGTGCCAGCAGCTCCAGTACTACAGGGTACGAGCAGTACTTC.

The V and J genes are TRBV7-8 and TRBJ2-7; TRBD2 aligns across 8 bases. Trimming cost V 6 bases and J 3 bases; bases outside gene matches: 10. The CDR3 extends over 15 amino acids. Germline CDR1 and CDR2: SGHVS and FQNEAQ. CDR3 protein: CASRPLAVGIYEQYF. The CDR3 bases are TGTGCCAGCAGACCACTAGCGGTTGGGATCTACGAGCAGTACTTC.

The V gene is TRBV24-1, the J gene TRBJ2-3; D unresolved. This CDR3 is 15 amino acids long. V gave up 2 bases and J gave up 1 base, with 9 bases separating them. Germline V gives CDR1 KGHDR, CDR2 SFDVKD. The CDR3 region is CATSDSTVGTDTQYF. The CDR3 DNA follows: TGTGCCACCAGTGATTCAACGGTGGGCACAGATACGCAGTATTTT.

The J gene is TRBJ2-3, the V gene TRBV24-1; D is unclear. The V and J ends lost 2 bases and 4 bases respectively, with 3 bases between them. CDR1 KGHDR and CDR2 SFDVKD come from the germline V gene. The CDR3 totals 12 residues. The DNA of the CDR3 is TGTGCCACCAGTGATTCGGCAGATACGCAGTATTTT. This translates into CATSDSADTQYF.

In its sample, this clone was seen once. The chain links TRBV5-6 to TRBJ1-2; 8 bases are shared with TRBD1. The CDR3 extends over 14 amino acids. Trimming removed 4 bases from V and 8 bases from J; junction bases left unmatched: 10. Germline CDR1 and CDR2: SGHDT and YYEEEE. The CDR3 protein is CASSPPGTGRGYTF. In DNA, the CDR3 is TGTGCCAGCAGCCCACCTGGGACAGGTCGGGGCTACACCTTC.

CDR3 residues: CATARGEGTEAFF. In DNA, the CDR3 is TGTGCCACCGCCCGGGGGGAGGGCACTGAAGCTTTCTTT. The rearrangement links TRBV10-3 to TRBJ1-1; possibly TRBD1 for D (5 bases). V was clipped by 10 bases and J by 4 bases, with 16 bases between them. The CDR3 loop spans 13 amino acids. Germline-derived CDR1 and CDR2 are ENHRY and SYGVKD.

The genes are TRBV19 and TRBJ2-3, with D perhaps TRBD2 (6 bases). The ends were cut back, 6 bases at V and 4 bases at J, with 14 bases in the middle. Germline lookup yields CDR1 LNHDA and CDR2 SQIVND (reference sequence). CDR3 length equals 14 residues. CDR3 sequence: CASRFGSGADTQYF. CDR3 nucleotides: TGTGCCAGTAGGTTCGGGAGTGGGGCAGATACGCAGTATTTT.

CDR3 coding DNA: TGCAGCGTTGTTGAGGGTTGGACTGAAGCTTTCTTT. This encodes CSVVEGWTEAFF. The chain carries TRBV29-1 and TRBJ1-1; D unclear. In germline, CDR1 is SQVTM, CDR2 ANQGSEA. The CDR3 spans 12 residues. V lost 4 bases to trimming and J lost 5 bases, with 11 bases between them.

V gene TRBV28 combines with J gene TRBJ1-5; weak D call: TRBD1 (5 bases). The CDR3 runs 11 residues. Germline values: CDR1 MDHEN, CDR2 SYDVKM. V was shortened by 6 bases and J by 9 bases, with 9 bases between the two germline ends. The CDR3 DNA follows: TGTGCCAGCAGCCCGGGGGGGCCCCAGCATTTT. It is translated as CASSPGGPQHF.

The chain joins TRBV10-3 to TRBJ2-1; TRBD2 matches at 14 bases. There are 16 residues in the CDR3. Germline V gene data show CDR1 as ENHRY and CDR2 as SYGVKD. Trimming at V came to 6 bases and at J to 4 bases, leaving 5 bases not matched to a gene. In DNA form, the CDR3 reads TGTGCCATCAGAGGGACTAGCGGGAGCCTTTACAATGAGCAGTTCTTC. Translation gives CAIRGTSGSLYNEQFF.